The clone carrying this TCR beta chain was counted only a few times. The antigen remains undetermined. Prior to sequencing, the ViraFEST assay stimulated PBMC with viral peptide pools, which expanded the antigen-specific CD4+ T cells. An approximately nine-day culture period preceded the isolation of CD4+ T cells. Recipients of the vaccine had no prior SARS-CoV-2 infection and negative nucleocapsid antibodies. Approximately 2 million PBMC per well received approximately 10 IU/ml IL-2 and around 11 ug/ml peptides in culture. Here immunoSEQ multiplex PCR was the method, and the copy in TCRdb shows in-frame clones only, minus some. Among 52,000 or so clones listed, approximately 70% were seen once. This specimen comes from a study of vaccination effects on CD4 cells after COVID-19. Study results and caveats: After vaccination of healthy people, only 1 of 255 vaccine-induced clones cross-reacted with common cold coronaviruses.

The material was CD4+ T cells from PBMCs cultured with SARS-CoV-2 spike peptides, obtained before COVID-19 vaccination. The sequence was collected from a human donor who received a COVID-19 vaccine.

The CDR3 nucleotides read TGTGCCAGCAGCCAAATGCAGGCAGCGGGTGAGCAGTTCTTC. As protein: CASSQMQAAGEQFF. The chain uses TRBV3-1 (or the pseudogene TRBV3-2) and TRBJ2-1; D is perhaps TRBD2 (6 bases). The germline CDR1 and CDR2 sequences are LGHDT and YNNKEL (reference sequence). The CDR3 extends over 14 amino acids. The V and J ends lost 2 bases and 9 bases respectively, with 14 bases between them.